This T cell receptor (beta chain) was sequenced in a study of T cells in Graves' hyperthyroidism and ophthalmopathy. The TCR beta CDR3 regions underwent amplification using RNA transcripts as the source. HTBI primers were employed in a first-round RT-PCR of the TCR CDR3. TCRdb recomputed calls from the multiplex PCR reads with MiXCR, one row per CDR3 protein. Seen here are over 250,000 distinct CDR3 sequences, under 30% observed once, and the top ten hold approximately 25%. The CDR3 contains 13 residues. CDR1 MNHNS and CDR2 SASEGT come from the germline V gene. Trimming pared 1 base from V and 2 bases from J, leaving 5 bases between. Not enrolled were patients with uncontrolled infection, other autoimmune disease, pregnancy or lactation. The authors took PBMCs from 9.5 to 10 ml fresh peripheral blood.

The receptor comes from a man aged 40-55 years with Graves' hyperthyroidism that later progressed to Graves' ophthalmopathy. The chain is built from TRBV6-1 and TRBJ1-2; D remains unclear. The material sequenced was blood. The CDR3 loop is CASSEEGNYGYTF. The DNA of the CDR3 is TGTGCCAGCAGTGAAGAAGGCAACTATGGCTACACCTTC.